Following are 30 T cell receptor beta chains from one sample sequenced in a study of early T cells in non-severe SARS-CoV-2 infection (dated by TCRdb to about 2021). The receptor library was made with 5' RACE. The run used a NextSeq 500. Using fastp trimming at Q25 and MiXCR clonotype assembly, TCRdb reanalyzed the public sequencing data and kept in-frame beta chains. Each entry is one CDR3 protein sequence, shown with its most common DNA and genes. Counted in this sample were under 85,000 distinct CDR3 sequences; roughly an eighth of them appeared once. Over 2% of the sample is taken by the ten largest. The sequencing sample was made of whole blood. These TCRs come from an adult who was a healthcare worker with PCR-confirmed SARS-CoV-2 infection or an uninfected control (not recorded which).

V is TRBV12-3 or TRBV12-4 and J is TRBJ2-4; D ambiguous. CDR3 length equals 16 residues. Between the trimmed V and J ends, which lost 6 bases and 0 bases, there was a span of 15 bases. In nucleotides, the CDR3 is TGTGCCAGCAGCCCGCGCCCGGGCATAGCCAAAAACATTCAGTACTTC. This codes for CASSPRPGIAKNIQYF.

The table lists this clonotype with many counts. The chain joins TRBV11-2 to TRBJ2-2; 11 positions agree with TRBD2. Germline trimming cut 6 bases from V and 5 bases from J; bases unmatched to any gene: 8. Germline CDR1 reads SGHAT; CDR2 reads FQNNGV. CDR3 length equals 16 residues. CDR3 sequence (DNA): TGTGCCAGCAGTTCGGGAGCTAGCGGGAGGACCGGGGAGCTGTTTTTT. Amino acids: CASSSGASGRTGELFF.

This clonotype was seen repeatedly, ten times or more. This chain uses TRBV5-6 with TRBJ2-1; no clear D. The V gene lost 2 bases and the J gene lost 9 bases, with 12 bases spanning the gap. The length of the CDR3 is 13 residues. Per germline, CDR1 SGHDT and CDR2 YYEEEE. The CDR3 loop reads CASSLRRGGEQFF. The CDR3 bases are TGTGCCAGCAGCTTACGGAGAGGTGGTGAGCAGTTCTTC. The entire variable domain, with the rest obtained from reference TRBV5-6 and TRBJ2-1, is as follows: DAGVTQSPTHLIKTRGQQVTLRCSPKSGHDTVSWYQQALGQGPQFIFQYYEEEERQRGNFPDRFSGHQFPNYSSELNVNALLLGDSALYLCASSLRRGGEQFFGPGTRLTVL.

The chain recombines TRBV20-1 with TRBJ2-7; TRBD1 matches 10 bases. J was trimmed by 3 bases and V by 2 bases; bases with no gene match: 4. In germline, CDR1 is DFQATT, CDR2 SNEGSKA (reference sequence). The CDR3 length is 14 residues. This chain's CDR3 is CSARTGTGVYEQYF. The CDR3 nucleotides read TGCAGTGCTAGAACCGGGACAGGGGTCTACGAGCAGTACTTC.

This chain connects TRBV5-1 to TRBJ1-1, with D hard to call. Germline assignment: CDR1 SGHRS and CDR2 YFSETQ. V gave up 7 bases and J gave up 3 bases, with 10 bases separating them. The CDR3 covers 12 residues. CDR3 nucleotide sequence: TGCGCCAGCTCTACCGGATACACTGAAGCTTTCTTT. It translates to CASSTGYTEAFF.

This clonotype was recorded at least ten times. This chain links TRBV11-2 with TRBJ2-1; 9 nucleotides agree with TRBD2. Per germline, CDR1 SGHAT and CDR2 FQNNGV. CDR3 size: 16 residues. V lost 5 bases to trimming and J lost 1 base; unmatched junction nucleotides: 6. Here the CDR3 DNA reads TGTGCCAGCAGCACTGCTAGCGGGATATCCTACAATGAGCAGTTCTTC. Its protein is CASSTASGISYNEQFF.

This chain links TRBV7-9 with TRBJ2-5; D is unclear. There are 15 residues in the CDR3. The V gene's germline CDR1 is SEHNR and CDR2 FQNEAQ (reference sequence). The V gene lost 5 bases and the J gene lost 1 base, with 14 bases spanning the gap. In DNA, the CDR3 is TGTGCCAGCAGCCGTCGGTCCGGCGGCCAAGAGACCCAGTACTTC. Its protein is CASSRRSGGQETQYF.

This clonotype was counted ten times or more. The V call is TRBV6-5, the J call TRBJ2-2; D might be TRBD1 or TRBD2, each matching 6 bases. The CDR3 extends over 16 amino acids. The V end lost 0 bases, the J end lost 3 bases, and 11 bases lay between the germline ends. Germline-derived CDR1 and CDR2 are MNHEY and SVGAGI. The CDR3 coding sequence is TGTGCCAGCAGTTACTCTGGGGGGCGAGACACCGGGGAGCTGTTTTTT. This translates into CASSYSGGRDTGELFF.

This clonotype was recorded many times. The rearrangement links TRBV20-1 to TRBJ2-2; 7 nucleotides match TRBD1. Unmatched junction bases numbered 11, after V lost 3 bases and J lost 4 bases. This CDR3 comprises 16 residues. Germline V gene data show CDR1 as DFQATT and CDR2 as SNEGSKA (reference sequence). The CDR3 DNA is TGCAGTGCTAGTTTACCCGGGACAGCATCCACCGGGGAGCTGTTTTTT. It translates to CSASLPGTASTGELFF.

This clonotype was seen more than once but under ten times. The gene calls are TRBV12-3 or TRBV12-4 and TRBJ2-7; TRBD2 agrees at 8 bases. The CDR3 spans 14 residues. V lost 4 bases to trimming and J lost 2 bases; unmatched junction nucleotides: 4. CDR3 protein: CASSSRGAPYEQYF. CDR3 bases: TGTGCCAGCAGTTCGCGGGGGGCCCCCTACGAGCAGTACTTC.

In this sample, this clonotype turned up many times. CDR3 protein: CASSAGTGDYEQYF. The CDR3 DNA sequence: TGCGCCAGCAGTGCCGGGACAGGAGACTACGAGCAGTACTTC. J is TRBJ2-7 and V is TRBV5-1; 8 bases align to TRBD1. V was pared by 5 bases and J by 3 bases, with 7 bases of the junction left unmatched. Germline CDR1 and CDR2: SGHRS and YFSETQ. CDR3 length equals 14 residues.

This clonotype has more than one count but fewer than ten. The V gene is TRBV14, the J gene TRBJ1-6; weak D call: TRBD1 (5 bases). This CDR3 has 15 residues. Germline assignment: CDR1 SGHDN and CDR2 FVKESK. Trimming removed 1 base from V and 13 bases from J, with 17 bases in between. The CDR3 DNA sequence: TGTGCCAGCAGCCAAGGGCCGGGAGGGGACCGTCCCCTCCACTTT. Translating gives CASSQGPGGDRPLHF.

This clonotype has at least ten counts. The rearrangement joins TRBV11-3 to TRBJ2-7, with D maybe TRBD1 (5 bases). This CDR3 comprises 12 residues. Deletions cut 8 bases from V and 6 bases from J, with 14 bases between. Germline CDR1 reads SGHNT; CDR2 reads YENEEA. CDR3 in amino acids: CASSLKGFEQYF. CDR3 in DNA: TGTGCCAGCTCTTTGAAGGGGTTCGAGCAGTACTTC. Full variable domain (missing parts from reference TRBV11-3 and TRBJ2-7): EAGVVQSPRYKIIEKKQPVAFWCNPISGHNTLYWYLQNLGQGPELLIRYENEEAVDDSQLPKDRFSAERLKGVDSTLKIQPAELGDSAVYLCASSLKGFEQYFGPGTRLTVT.

This clonotype showed up many times. V gene TRBV6-5 combines with J gene TRBJ1-5; D unresolved. The V gene's germline CDR1 is MNHEY and CDR2 SVGAGI. The CDR3 runs to 12 residues. V was cut by 8 bases and J by 2 bases, with 7 bases left in between. The CDR3 sequence is CASGGRNQPQHF. CDR3 DNA: TGTGCCAGCGGAGGCCGCAATCAGCCCCAGCATTTT.

This rearrangement joins TRBV27 to TRBJ1-1; 8 nucleotides line up with TRBD1. The CDR3 sequence is 16 residues long. V lost 6 bases to trimming and J lost 1 base; unmatched junction nucleotides: 10. Germline CDR1 reads MNHEY; CDR2 reads SMNVEV (reference sequence). CDR3 amino acids: CASRRGRQGPNTEAFF. The CDR3 DNA reads as TGTGCCAGCAGGAGGGGTAGACAGGGGCCGAACACTGAAGCTTTCTTT.

This clonotype was seen at least ten times. This rearrangement joins TRBV21-1 to TRBJ1-4. TRBV21-1 is noted as a pseudogene. The CDR3 extends over 18 amino acids. CDR3 sequence reads: CASSKVRGIKQTFEKLFF. The CDR3 region has the DNA TGTGCCAGCAGCAAAGTAAGAGGGATAAAACAGACCTTTGAAAAACTGTTTTTT.

This clonotype was seen a handful of times. The V and J genes are TRBV12-5 and TRBJ2-7; D gene unclear. The germline CDR1 and CDR2 sequences are LGHNT and FRNRAP. The CDR3 has 13 residues. V lost 1 base and J lost 2, with 6 bases in between. The DNA of the CDR3 is TGTGCTAGTGGTTTGGCTCTGGCCTACGAGCAGTACTTC. Amino acids: CASGLALAYEQYF.

This clonotype was recorded many times. This chain connects TRBV11-3 to TRBJ2-2; TRBD1 agrees at 8 bases. CDR3 length: 13 amino acids. V dropped 5 bases and J dropped 8; count of bases not matched to a gene: 4. Germline loops: CDR1 SGHNT, CDR2 YENEEA. Written as DNA, the CDR3 is TGTGCCAGCAGCACCGGACAGGGTGGGGAGCTGTTTTTT. Translated, it gives CASSTGQGGELFF.

This clonotype was recorded at least ten times. The chain carries TRBV4-1 and TRBJ2-1; D is perhaps TRBD2 (5 bases). Germline CDR1 is MGHRA and CDR2 is YSYEKL. The CDR3 consists of 14 residues. V lost 2 bases and J lost 9, with 14 bases in between. CDR3 nucleotide sequence: TGCGCCAGCAGCCAAAGTCTCACCGAGGGTGAGCAGTTCTTC. It encodes CASSQSLTEGEQFF.

The genes are TRBV6-6 and TRBJ2-2, with D perhaps matching TRBD1 (6 bases). V was trimmed by 0 bases and J by 2 bases, leaving 13 bases between them. CDR3 size: 17 residues. Germline V gives CDR1 MNHNY, CDR2 SVGAGI (reference sequence). For the CDR3, the DNA is TGTGCCAGCAGTTACTCGGAGCTAGGGGGTAACACCGGGGAGCTGTTTTTT. This sequence encodes CASSYSELGGNTGELFF.

This rearrangement joins TRBV5-1 to TRBJ1-2, with 7 bases that match TRBD1. Germline CDR1 is SGHRS and CDR2 is YFSETQ. Germline trimming cut 4 bases from V and 0 bases from J; bases unmatched to any gene: 0. The CDR3 runs to 13 residues. Written as DNA, the CDR3 is TGCGCCAGCAGCGGGACAGCTAACTATGGCTACACCTTC. Amino acid sequence: CASSGTANYGYTF.

This clonotype was counted a few times. V is TRBV10-3 and J is TRBJ1-5, with a weak D call TRBD1 (5 bases). This CDR3 region has 12 residues. The V gene lost 6 bases and the J gene lost 4 bases, with 7 bases spanning the gap. Germline values: CDR1 ENHRY, CDR2 SYGVKD. The CDR3 nucleotides are TGTGCCATCAGCTCAGGGAATCAGCCCCAGCATTTT. It is translated as CAISSGNQPQHF.

V usage is TRBV7-2 and J usage is TRBJ1-1, with 7 bases that match TRBD1. V dropped 3 bases and J dropped 6; count of bases not matched to a gene: 7. The CDR3 has 14 amino acids. From germline, CDR1 is SGHTA and CDR2 FQGNSA. The CDR3 loop is CASSLTGMGPEAFF. The CDR3 DNA sequence: TGTGCCAGCAGCTTGACAGGGATGGGCCCTGAAGCTTTCTTT.

This clonotype was picked up a small number of times. V is TRBV5-1 and J is TRBJ1-4; D unclear. The CDR3 totals 14 residues. CDR1 and CDR2 from the germline V gene are SGHRS and YFSETQ. V gave up 8 bases and J gave up 5 bases, with 16 bases separating them. The DNA of the CDR3 is TGCGCCAGTGGAGAGAAGAGTAAAAATGAAAAACTGTTTTTT. Residues: CASGEKSKNEKLFF.

This clonotype occurred many times. CDR3 protein: CASSSPYEQYF. CDR3 coding DNA: TGTGCCAGCAGTTCCCCCTACGAGCAGTACTTC. The chain uses TRBV27 and TRBJ2-7; D call uncertain. Germline values: CDR1 MNHEY, CDR2 SMNVEV (reference sequence). This CDR3 contains 11 residues. V was pared by 4 bases and J by 2 bases, with 3 bases between.

This clonotype was recorded at least ten times. In nucleotides, the CDR3 is TGTGCCAGCTCACCACCCGCAGGGAGATATGGCTACACCTTC. Translated, it gives CASSPPAGRYGYTF. The gene calls are TRBV18 and TRBJ1-2, with a possible D match to TRBD1 (5 bases). The ends were cut back, 0 bases at V and 5 bases at J, with 10 bases in the middle. Germline CDR1 is KGHSH and CDR2 is LQKENI. The CDR3 is 14 amino acids.

This clonotype was picked up a small number of times. The rearrangement uses TRBV11-2 and TRBJ1-6, with unresolved D. Germline assignment: CDR1 SGHAT and CDR2 FQNNGV. The CDR3 is 15 residues long. V was pared by 6 bases and J by 3 bases, with 12 bases between. The CDR3 loop is CASSKGGVYNSPLHF. DNA for the CDR3: TGTGCCAGCAGTAAGGGTGGGGTCTATAATTCACCCCTCCACTTT.

The chain uses TRBV19 and TRBJ2-2; D possibly corresponds to TRBD2 (6 bases). The germline V gene encodes CDR1 LNHDA and CDR2 SQIVND (reference sequence). This CDR3 region has 14 residues. Trimming cost V 7 bases and J 8 bases, with 17 bases left between them. The DNA of the CDR3 is TGTGCCAGTAATCTCCTCCGGGGACTTGGGGAGCTGTTTTTT. This encodes CASNLLRGLGELFF.

Many counts were recorded for this clonotype. The J gene is TRBJ1-5, the V gene TRBV7-6; no clear D gene. CDR3 size: 13 residues. The germline CDR1 and CDR2 sequences are SGHVS and FNYEAQ. The ends were cut back, 1 base at V and 4 bases at J, with 5 bases in the middle. The CDR3 region has the DNA TGTGCCAGCAGCTTAGAGGTTAATCAGCCCCAGCATTTT. As protein: CASSLEVNQPQHF.

V is TRBV28 and J is TRBJ2-7; D possibly corresponds to TRBD2 (6 bases). Trimming cost V 4 bases and J 5 bases, with 18 bases left between them. This CDR3 region has 15 residues. Germline CDR1 reads MDHEN; CDR2 reads SYDVKM. CDR3 sequence: CASSSPPGGKDEQYF. The CDR3 region has the DNA TGTGCCAGCAGTTCCCCCCCCGGGGGAAAGGACGAGCAGTACTTC.